A single sample is the source of the 2 T cell receptor beta chains below, sequenced in a study of T cell changes during pregnancy in multiple sclerosis (dated 2019 in TCRdb). The library was prepared using the immunoSEQ multiplex PCR assay. In its TCRdb copy, this immuneACCESS table keeps in-frame sequences only and misses some clones. Where compared with another copy, unresolved V genes explain less than half of these, and the others have no known cause. For this sample there are about 58,000 clones; 93% appear just once. The top ten clones comprise 3.5% to 4.5% of the sample. Sequenced material: CD8+ T cells from peripheral blood mononuclear cells, taken in the second trimester of pregnancy. These receptors were taken from a female donor with multiple sclerosis, enrolled in a pregnancy study.

This chain connects TRBV4-1 to TRBJ1-6; 9 bases line up with TRBD1. The ends lost 3 bases at V and 7 bases at J; junction bases unmatched: 7. This CDR3 contains 16 residues. Germline values: CDR1 MGHRA, CDR2 YSYEKL. The CDR3 coding sequence is TGCGCCAGCAGCCACCTTTGGACAGGGGAAAATTCACCCCTCCACTTT. Its translation: CASSHLWTGENSPLHF.

The genes are TRBV27 and TRBJ2-1, with TRBD1 as a possible D gene (5 bases). Germline loops: CDR1 MNHEY, CDR2 SMNVEV (reference sequence). The CDR3 is 14 residues long. V gave up 4 bases and J gave up 6 bases, with 13 bases separating them. CDR3 loop: CASSYRQSSNEQFF. The CDR3 DNA reads as TGTGCCAGCAGTTATAGACAGAGCAGCAATGAGCAGTTCTTC.